The rows below give T cell receptor beta chains drawn from one sample of a study of identical twins. TCRdb reprocessed the 5' RACE reads with MiXCR, giving one entry per CDR3 protein. This sample has some 600,000 distinct CDR3 sequences, with about 7% found just once. The same data also went into a second study, on yellow fever vaccine responses in identical twins.

Sequenced input: PBMCs. The source of these receptors is a woman younger than 35 in good health. Each CDR3 is given with its conserved first and last residue. Fields, in order: J gene, clone size, V gene, D gene, CDR3 DNA, CDR3 protein. The D gene is left open where the match is weak. Clone size appears in some rows only: once, few, many, or a class for an expanded clone.

J gene: TRBJ2-1
clone size: many
V gene: TRBV12-3/TRBV12-4
D gene: NA
CDR3 DNA: TGTGCCAGCAGTTCCCCCCCGCCCCTGGACAGATCAATGTTCTTC
CDR3 protein: CASSSPPPLDRSMFF

J gene: TRBJ2-7
clone size: NA
V gene: TRBV7-9
D gene: TRBD2
CDR3 DNA: TGTGCCAGCAGTACCCGGACTAGCGGGAGGTACGAGCAGTACTTC
CDR3 protein: CASSTRTSGRYEQYF

J gene: TRBJ2-2
clone size: many
V gene: TRBV5-1
D gene: NA
CDR3 DNA: TGCGCCAGCAGTCTAAGGACAGATAACACCGGGGAGCTGTTTTTT
CDR3 protein: CASSLRTDNTGELFF

J gene: TRBJ2-2
clone size: many
V gene: TRBV28
D gene: NA
CDR3 DNA: TGTGCCAGCAGTTCGCGAACAGGGTACACCGGGGAGCTGTTTTTT
CDR3 protein: CASSSRTGYTGELFF

J gene: TRBJ2-1
clone size: NA
V gene: TRBV11-1
D gene: TRBD1
CDR3 DNA: TGTGCCAGCAGCTTAGCGAACCACCCGGGACAGGGGCACAATGAGCAGTTCTTC
CDR3 protein: CASSLANHPGQGHNEQFF

J gene: TRBJ1-2
clone size: NA
V gene: TRBV11-2
D gene: NA
CDR3 DNA: TGTGCCAGCAGCTCTAGGATGACAGATGGCTACACCTTC
CDR3 protein: CASSSRMTDGYTF

J gene: TRBJ2-1
clone size: few
V gene: TRBV11-2
D gene: TRBD1
CDR3 DNA: TGTGCCAGCAGCTTAGATAGGGGGTGGACAGGGGCGTACAATGAGCAGTTCTTC
CDR3 protein: CASSLDRGWTGAYNEQFF

J gene: TRBJ2-7
clone size: NA
V gene: TRBV28
D gene: TRBD1
CDR3 DNA: TGTGCCAGCAGTTTTAGGCGTGGACAGGGGGCCTACGAGCAGTACTTC
CDR3 protein: CASSFRRGQGAYEQYF

J gene: TRBJ2-2
clone size: few
V gene: TRBV12-3/TRBV12-4
D gene: TRBD2
CDR3 DNA: TGTGCCAGCAGTTTCGGGGGGTTCACCGGGGAGCTGTTTTTT
CDR3 protein: CASSFGGFTGELFF

J gene: TRBJ2-7
clone size: many
V gene: TRBV5-1
D gene: NA
CDR3 DNA: TGCGCCAGCAGCTCTAGGCAAGGGCTGGGATACGAGCAGTACTTC
CDR3 protein: CASSSRQGLGYEQYF

J gene: TRBJ1-1
clone size: NA
V gene: TRBV20-1
D gene: NA
CDR3 DNA: TGCAGTGCTAGAGTTGGGGGACCCATGAACACTGAAGCTTTCTTT
CDR3 protein: CSARVGGPMNTEAFF

J gene: TRBJ2-7
clone size: few
V gene: TRBV7-2
D gene: NA
CDR3 DNA: TGTGCCAGCAGCTTAGTTGTGGGGGAGGGAGGGGGCACCGAGCAGTACTTC
CDR3 protein: CASSLVVGEGGGTEQYF

J gene: TRBJ1-2
clone size: NA
V gene: TRBV6-2/TRBV6-3
D gene: NA
CDR3 DNA: TGTGCCAGCAGCCAAGGCCAGCAGGGTGGCTACACCTTC
CDR3 protein: CASSQGQQGGYTF

J gene: TRBJ1-1
clone size: many
V gene: TRBV12-3/TRBV12-4
D gene: NA
CDR3 DNA: TGTGCCAGCAGTTTACACAACACTGAAGCTTTCTTT
CDR3 protein: CASSLHNTEAFF

J gene: TRBJ2-1
clone size: NA
V gene: TRBV6-4
D gene: TRBD1
CDR3 DNA: TGTGCCAGCAGCCTTGGGACAGGGGGCGCGGGCTACAATGAGCAGTTCTTC
CDR3 protein: CASSLGTGGAGYNEQFF

J gene: TRBJ2-3
clone size: NA
V gene: TRBV11-1
D gene: TRBD1
CDR3 DNA: TGTGCCAGCAGCTCACGAAAACACCCGGGACAGGAAAGCACAGATACGCAGTATTTT
CDR3 protein: CASSSRKHPGQESTDTQYF

J gene: TRBJ2-1
clone size: NA
V gene: TRBV21-1
D gene: NA
CDR3 DNA: TGTGCCAGCAGCAAACGAGGGGCCGGGGGCAATGAGCAGTTCTTC
CDR3 protein: CASSKRGAGGNEQFF

J gene: TRBJ2-7
clone size: NA
V gene: TRBV28
D gene: TRBD2
CDR3 DNA: TGTGCCAGCACCTTGACTAGCGGGAGCTCCTACGAGCAGTACTTC
CDR3 protein: CASTLTSGSSYEQYF

J gene: TRBJ2-7
clone size: few
V gene: TRBV9
D gene: NA
CDR3 DNA: TGTGCCAGCAGCGTAGGATGGGCCTCACACGAGCAGTACTTC
CDR3 protein: CASSVGWASHEQYF

J gene: TRBJ2-7
clone size: NA
V gene: TRBV28
D gene: NA
CDR3 DNA: TGTGCCAGCAGGGCCAACTACGAGCAGTACTTC
CDR3 protein: CASRANYEQYF

J gene: TRBJ2-2
clone size: NA
V gene: TRBV20-1
D gene: NA
CDR3 DNA: TGCAGTGGTCGACCGAGTGGGACAAACACCGGGGAGCTGTTTTTT
CDR3 protein: CSGRPSGTNTGELFF

J gene: TRBJ2-1
clone size: NA
V gene: TRBV2
D gene: TRBD2
CDR3 DNA: TGTGCCAGCTGGGCTAGCGGGAGGGCCTCGCACAATGAGCAGTTCTTC
CDR3 protein: CASWASGRASHNEQFF

J gene: TRBJ2-1
clone size: NA
V gene: TRBV6-1
D gene: TRBD1
CDR3 DNA: TGTGCCAGCAGAAAGGGACAGGCGAGCTCCTACAATGAGCAGTTCTTC
CDR3 protein: CASRKGQASSYNEQFF

J gene: TRBJ1-1
clone size: few
V gene: TRBV3-1
D gene: TRBD1
CDR3 DNA: TGTGCCAGCAGCGCCGGGACAGGGGATACCAACACTGAAGCTTTCTTT
CDR3 protein: CASSAGTGDTNTEAFF

J gene: TRBJ1-1
clone size: many
V gene: TRBV29-1
D gene: TRBD1
CDR3 DNA: TGCAGCGCGGGACAGGGGGGGACTGAAGCTTTCTTT
CDR3 protein: CSAGQGGTEAFF

J gene: TRBJ2-3
clone size: NA
V gene: TRBV2
D gene: NA
CDR3 DNA: TGTGCCAGCAGTGGGGGTAGCGCCCACACAGATACGCAGTATTTT
CDR3 protein: CASSGGSAHTDTQYF

J gene: TRBJ2-2
clone size: NA
V gene: TRBV20-1
D gene: NA
CDR3 DNA: TGCAGTGCTAGACGACAGTCTGGCACCGGGGAGCTGTTTTTT
CDR3 protein: CSARRQSGTGELFF

J gene: TRBJ2-1
clone size: many
V gene: TRBV14
D gene: NA
CDR3 DNA: TGTGCCAGCAGCCACAGGGGGACTCTCTACAATGAGCAGTTCTTC
CDR3 protein: CASSHRGTLYNEQFF

J gene: TRBJ2-1
clone size: NA
V gene: TRBV5-8
D gene: TRBD1
CDR3 DNA: TGTGCGGATATCCGGGACAGTCTTAATGAGCAGTTCTTC
CDR3 protein: CADIRDSLNEQFF

J gene: TRBJ2-2
clone size: NA
V gene: TRBV10-3
D gene: TRBD2
CDR3 DNA: TGTGCCATCACCAATAGCGGGGCGAACACCGGGGAGCTGTTTTTT
CDR3 protein: CAITNSGANTGELFF

J gene: TRBJ2-5
clone size: few
V gene: TRBV7-2
D gene: TRBD1
CDR3 DNA: TGTGCCAGCAGCTTACCCCGGGACAGGGGAGGGGAGACCCAGTACTTC
CDR3 protein: CASSLPRDRGGETQYF

J gene: TRBJ1-5
clone size: NA
V gene: TRBV19
D gene: TRBD1
CDR3 DNA: TGTGCCAGTAGTATAGACCCCGGACAGGGGTTACGGAATCAGCCCCAGCATTTT
CDR3 protein: CASSIDPGQGLRNQPQHF

J gene: TRBJ2-3
clone size: many
V gene: TRBV10-3
D gene: NA
CDR3 DNA: TGTGCCATCACCGGGGGGCGAAGCACAGATACGCAGTATTTT
CDR3 protein: CAITGGRSTDTQYF